This T cell receptor (beta chain) was identified in a study of blood T cell repertoires in COVID-19. Study background: Acute and convalescent COVID-19 samples came from the United States, Italy and Spain. In each case, the material was cDNA or gDNA derived from T cells, B-cell-depleted T cells, or PBMCs.

CDR1 MGHRA and CDR2 YSYEKL come from the germline V gene. V shed 0 bases and J shed 5 bases, with 16 bases lying between them. This CDR3 comprises 17 residues. Repertoires were generated with immunoSEQ multiplex PCR, while TCRdb's copy carries only in-frame clones and drops some. The repertoire includes about 190,000 clones, 90% of them detected once, and 0.62% sits in the top ten. Sequencing was carried out using peripheral blood. The chain employs TRBV4-1 and TRBJ2-2, with D possibly being TRBD1 (7 bases). The TCR comes from a man in his fifties with acute or convalescent COVID-19. Here the CDR3 DNA reads TGCGCCAGCAGCCAAGATCAGGGGGGATCGTGGACCGGGGAGCTGTTTTTT. Residues: CASSQDQGGSWTGELFF.